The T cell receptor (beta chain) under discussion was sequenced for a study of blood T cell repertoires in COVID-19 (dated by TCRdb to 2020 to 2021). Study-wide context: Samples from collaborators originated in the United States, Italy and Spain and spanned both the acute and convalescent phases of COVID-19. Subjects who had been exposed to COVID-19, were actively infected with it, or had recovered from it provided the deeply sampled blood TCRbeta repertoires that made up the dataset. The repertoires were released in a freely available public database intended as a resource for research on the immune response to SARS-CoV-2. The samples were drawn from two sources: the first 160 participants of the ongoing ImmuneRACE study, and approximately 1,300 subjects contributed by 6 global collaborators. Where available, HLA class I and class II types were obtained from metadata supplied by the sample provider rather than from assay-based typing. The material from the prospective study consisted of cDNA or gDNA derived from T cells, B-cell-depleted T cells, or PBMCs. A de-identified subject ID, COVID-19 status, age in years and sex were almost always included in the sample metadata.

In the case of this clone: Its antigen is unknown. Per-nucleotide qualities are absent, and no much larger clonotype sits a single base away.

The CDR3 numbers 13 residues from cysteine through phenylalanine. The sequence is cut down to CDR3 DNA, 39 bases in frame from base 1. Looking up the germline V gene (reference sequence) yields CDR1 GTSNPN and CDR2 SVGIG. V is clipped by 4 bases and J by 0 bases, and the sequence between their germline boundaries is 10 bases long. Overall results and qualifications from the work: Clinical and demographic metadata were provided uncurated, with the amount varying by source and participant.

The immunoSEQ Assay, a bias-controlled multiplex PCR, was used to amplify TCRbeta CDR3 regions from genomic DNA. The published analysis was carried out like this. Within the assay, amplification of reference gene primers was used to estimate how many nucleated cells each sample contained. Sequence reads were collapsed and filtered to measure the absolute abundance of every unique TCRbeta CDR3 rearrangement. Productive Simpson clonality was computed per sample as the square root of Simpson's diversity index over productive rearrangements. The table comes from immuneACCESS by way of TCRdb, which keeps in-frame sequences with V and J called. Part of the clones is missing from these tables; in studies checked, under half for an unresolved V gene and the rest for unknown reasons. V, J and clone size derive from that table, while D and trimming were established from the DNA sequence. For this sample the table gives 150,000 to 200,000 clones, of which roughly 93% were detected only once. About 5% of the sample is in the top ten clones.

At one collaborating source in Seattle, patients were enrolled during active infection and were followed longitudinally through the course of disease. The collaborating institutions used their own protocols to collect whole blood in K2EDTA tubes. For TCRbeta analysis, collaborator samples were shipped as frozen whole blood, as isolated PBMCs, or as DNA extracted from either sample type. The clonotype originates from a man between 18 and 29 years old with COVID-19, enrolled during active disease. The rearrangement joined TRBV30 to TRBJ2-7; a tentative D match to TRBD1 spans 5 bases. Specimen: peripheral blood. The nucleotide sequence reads TGTGCCTGGAACCCAGGGCTCTCCTACGAGCAGTACTTC. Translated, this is CAWNPGLSYEQYF.